The 18 T cell receptor beta chains below were found in one sample sequenced in a study of vaccination effects on CD4 cells after COVID-19. No cognate antigen is known for these TCRs. Under the ViraFEST assay, PBMC were stimulated with viral peptide pools so that antigen-specific CD4+ T cells expanded. Sequencing was performed afterwards. Subsequent to roughly 10 days of culture, CD4+ T cells were isolated. Recipients of the vaccine had no prior SARS-CoV-2 infection and negative nucleocapsid antibodies. The assay was immunoSEQ multiplex PCR, and TCRdb's table has in-frame clones only and misses some. This table holds approximately 44,000 clones, roughly 82% found once. The sample consisted of CD4+ T cells from PBMCs cultured with HCoV-NL63 spike peptides, taken before COVID-19 vaccination. All receptors derive from a human donor who received a COVID-19 vaccine.

V gene TRBV6-1 combines with J gene TRBJ1-2, with D maybe TRBD1 (5 bases). The length of the CDR3 is 14 residues. Trimming took 0 bases from V and 5 from J, leaving 10 bases between them. Germline CDR1 and CDR2: MNHNS and SASEGT. This chain's CDR3 is CASSEAGGPYGYTF. The CDR3 DNA reads as TGTGCCAGCAGTGAAGCCGGGGGACCTTATGGCTACACCTTC.

V usage is TRBV28 and J usage is TRBJ2-3; perhaps TRBD1 as D (6 bases). Germline V gene lookup returns CDR1 MDHEN and CDR2 SYDVKM. V was pared by 2 bases and J by 10 bases, with 10 bases between. This CDR3 spans 12 amino acids. The CDR3 sequence: CASSLRTGSQYF. CDR3 DNA sequence: TGTGCCAGCAGTTTAAGAACAGGGTCGCAGTATTTT. The variable domain in full, with the rest retrieved from reference TRBV28 and TRBJ2-3, is DVKVTQSSRYLVKRTGEKVFLECVQDMDHENMFWYRQDPGLGLRLIYFSYDVKMKEKGDIPEGYSVSREKKERFSLILESASTNQTSMYLCASSLRTGSQYFGPGTRLTVL.

Points on this clone: Compared with germline, one end of the junction differs, possibly owing to a read error. This rearrangement joins TRBV11-2 to TRBJ2-5; 10 positions match TRBD1. CDR3 length equals 15 residues. Germline CDR1 reads SGHAT; CDR2 reads FQNNGV. CDR3 in DNA: TGTGCCAGCGGCTTGGCGGGACAGGGGCGCGAGACCCAGTACTTC. Protein sequence: CASGLAGQGRETQYF.

This sequence joins TRBV6-2 or TRBV6-3 and TRBJ1-2, with TRBD1 identical over 8 bases. Germline CDR1 reads MNHEY; CDR2 reads SVGEGT. Germline trimming cut 6 bases from V and 2 bases from J; bases unmatched to any gene: 5. The CDR3 contains 14 residues. In nucleotides, the CDR3 is TGTGCCAGCAGCCTCCGGACAGGGAACTATGGCTACACCTTC. Translating it yields CASSLRTGNYGYTF.

The chain is built from TRBV5-1 and TRBJ2-3; 9 nucleotides match TRBD2. CDR3 length: 14 amino acids. V trimming: 3 bases; J trimming: 7 bases; junction bases outside the gene matches: 6. CDR1 SGHRS and CDR2 YFSETQ come from the germline V gene. In nucleotides, the CDR3 is TGCGCCAGCAGCTCGGGACTAGCAGGATATACGCAGTATTTT. This encodes CASSSGLAGYTQYF.

The sample holds a few counts of this clone. The V gene is TRBV18, the J gene TRBJ1-2; D not resolved. V lost 4 bases, J lost 7 bases, and 13 bases lay in between. The CDR3 consists of 13 residues. Germline assignment: CDR1 KGHSH and CDR2 LQKENI. The CDR3 is CASSLGEATGYTF. The DNA of the CDR3 is TGTGCCAGCTCACTCGGGGAGGCTACTGGCTACACCTTC.

The chain couples TRBV6-5 to TRBJ1-6; 7 bases match TRBD1. In germline, CDR1 is MNHEY, CDR2 SVGAGI. With V trimmed by 7 bases and J by 4 bases, 7 bases remained unmatched. The CDR3 is 15 amino acids. The CDR3 DNA follows: TGTGCCAGCACTACGACAGGGACTTATAATTCACCCCTCCACTTT. Translation gives CASTTTGTYNSPLHF.

The J gene is TRBJ2-5, the V gene TRBV6-5; the D gene is possibly TRBD2 (5 bases). Germline-derived CDR1 and CDR2 are MNHEY and SVGAGI. With 10 bases removed from V and 5 bases from J, the gap between germline ends came to 20 bases. This CDR3 is built from 14 residues. In DNA form, the CDR3 reads TGTGCCACTCACCCCCGACTATCAACGGAGACCCAGTACTTC. Protein sequence: CATHPRLSTETQYF.

The CDR3 coding sequence is TGTGCCAGCAGTTCGCAGGGGAGCACTGAAGCTTTCTTT. Protein sequence: CASSSQGSTEAFF. The rearrangement uses TRBV7-9 and TRBJ1-1; TRBD1 is a possible D gene (6 bases). Trimming removed 6 bases at V and 4 bases at J, with 12 bases between. CDR3 length: 13 amino acids. Germline V gene lookup returns CDR1 SEHNR and CDR2 FQNEAQ (reference sequence).

The chain employs TRBV6-1 and TRBJ1-1; 7 nucleotides line up with TRBD1. The V segment lost 3 bases and the J segment 11 bases; nucleotides outside the gene matches: 6. In germline, CDR1 is MNHNS, CDR2 SASEGT. There are 12 residues in the CDR3. Here the CDR3 DNA reads TGTGCCAGCAGTGACCTTGACAGGGACGCTTTCTTT. Translation gives CASSDLDRDAFF.

The chain uses TRBV5-1 and TRBJ2-7; 8 bases are a match to TRBD2. Germline V gene lookup returns CDR1 SGHRS and CDR2 YFSETQ. This CDR3 has 17 residues. V was pared by 0 bases and J by 0 bases, with 8 bases of the junction left unmatched. The CDR3 coding sequence is TGCGCCAGCAGCTTGGCTCCGAGCGGGGGCAACTCCTACGAGCAGTACGTC. The encoded protein is CASSLAPSGGNSYEQYV.

This chain joins TRBV15 and TRBJ2-5; the D is unclear. V was clipped by 0 bases and J by 4 bases, with 6 bases between them. Germline lookup yields CDR1 LNHNV and CDR2 YYDKDF (reference sequence). CDR3 size: 13 residues. In nucleotides, the CDR3 is TGTGCCACCAGCAGAGATAGGGCAGAGACCCAGTACTTC. Translating it yields CATSRDRAETQYF.

The chain carries TRBV6-5 and TRBJ2-1; weak D call: TRBD1 (5 bases). The CDR3 is 13 residues long. V lost 0 bases, J lost 9 bases, and 9 bases lay in between. Per germline, CDR1 MNHEY and CDR2 SVGAGI. CDR3 sequence reads: CASSYSKGPEQFF. The CDR3 coding sequence is TGTGCCAGCAGTTACTCGAAGGGGCCTGAGCAGTTCTTC.

V and J are TRBV2 and TRBJ2-3; D may be TRBD1 (6 bases). This CDR3 is 14 amino acids long. Germline values: CDR1 SNHLY, CDR2 FYNNEI. V lost 6 bases and J 0 bases, leaving 10 bases between the germline ends. CDR3 sequence reads: CASSRDISTDTQYF. CDR3 bases: TGTGCCAGCAGCCGGGACATAAGCACAGATACGCAGTATTTT. The full variable domain, rest sourced from reference TRBV2 and TRBJ2-3, is EPEVTQTPSHQVTQMGQEVILRCVPISNHLYFYWYRQILGQKVEFLVSFYNNEISEKSEIFDDQFSVERPDGSNFTLKIRSTKLEDSAMYFCASSRDISTDTQYFGPGTRLTVL.

The rearrangement links TRBV5-1 to TRBJ2-2; D is possibly TRBD1 (6 bases). The CDR3 loop spans 15 amino acids. With 3 bases removed from V and 6 bases from J, the gap between germline ends came to 15 bases. The germline V gene has CDR1 SGHRS and CDR2 YFSETQ. CDR3 region: CASSSTTGPAGELFF. The CDR3 region has the DNA TGCGCCAGCAGCTCCACGACAGGCCCCGCCGGGGAGCTGTTTTTT.

The chain couples TRBV19 to TRBJ1-2; D may be TRBD1 (5 bases). This CDR3 comprises 13 residues. The V and J ends lost 5 bases and 4 bases respectively, with 11 bases between them. Germline V gene sequence: CDR1 LNHDA, CDR2 SQIVND (reference sequence). CDR3 bases: TGTGCCAGTAGTTCGGACACTGGCTATGGCTACACCTTC. This codes for CASSSDTGYGYTF.

This clone was seen more than once but under ten times. V and J are TRBV18 and TRBJ1-4; no clear D. Looked up from germline, CDR1 is KGHSH and CDR2 is LQKENI. The CDR3 has 16 amino acids. V was shortened by 2 bases and J by 0 bases, with 10 bases between the two germline ends. The CDR3 spells CASSPGTVATNEKLFF. CDR3 DNA sequence: TGTGCCAGCTCACCAGGCACAGTCGCAACTAATGAAAAACTGTTTTTT. Drawing the rest from reference TRBV18 and TRBJ1-4, the complete variable domain is NAGVMQNPRHLVRRRGQEARLRCSPMKGHSHVYWYRQLPEEGLKFMVYLQKENIIDESGMPKERFSAEFPKEGPSILRIQQVVRGDSAAYFCASSPGTVATNEKLFFGSGTQLSVL.

This chain connects TRBV5-1 to TRBJ1-3; D is unresolved. V shed 0 bases and J shed 2 bases, with 12 bases lying between them. The length of the CDR3 is 16 residues. In germline, CDR1 is SGHRS, CDR2 YFSETQ. CDR3 DNA: TGCGCCAGCAGCTTGGCCGGCGGGAAAACTGGAAACACCATATATTTT. Its protein product is CASSLAGGKTGNTIYF.